This T cell receptor (beta chain) was recovered during a study of blood T cell repertoires in COVID-19. The assay was immunoSEQ multiplex PCR, and TCRdb's table has in-frame clones only and misses some. The table has around 170,000 clones, approximately 88% seen once. Germline assignment: CDR1 MDHEN and CDR2 SYDVKM. V lost 3 bases, J lost 0 bases, and 6 bases lay in between. The CDR3 is 14 amino acids. The chain couples TRBV28 to TRBJ1-3; no definite D call. This clonotype originated in a woman aged 60-70 years with acute or convalescent COVID-19. The material sequenced was peripheral blood. CDR3 in DNA: TGTGCCAGCAGTTTCGAGGACTCTGGAAACACCATATATTTT. This sequence encodes CASSFEDSGNTIYF.